The 14 T cell receptor beta chains below come from one sample, sequenced in a study of blood T cell repertoires in COVID-19. TCRdb's table, derived via immunoSEQ multiplex PCR, lists solely in-frame clones and lacks some. The table records over 200,000 clones, around 86% of them present only once. The sample taken for sequencing was peripheral blood. These receptors originate from a man aged 35 to 55 who had recovered from COVID-19.

The rearrangement uses TRBV10-3 and TRBJ2-1; D possibly corresponds to TRBD2 (6 bases). This CDR3 comprises 15 residues. V was trimmed by 8 bases and J by 0 bases, leaving 14 bases between them. CDR1 and CDR2 (germline): ENHRY, SYGVKD. In DNA form, the CDR3 reads TGTGCCATCCCCGGGGGAGGCAGCTCCTACAATGAGCAGTTCTTC. This codes for CAIPGGGSSYNEQFF.

V usage is TRBV5-6 and J usage is TRBJ1-1; D not certain. Per germline, CDR1 SGHDT and CDR2 YYEEEE. The CDR3 loop spans 12 amino acids. V lost 2 bases and J lost 5, with 7 bases in between. CDR3 loop: CASSFLETEAFF. The DNA of the CDR3 is TGTGCCAGCAGCTTCTTAGAGACTGAAGCTTTCTTT.

In its sample, this clone was seen once. The chain employs TRBV6-2 or TRBV6-3 and TRBJ2-3; 8 positions agree with TRBD2. V shed 4 bases, J shed 11 bases, and the junction held 11 bases outside the gene matches. Germline loops: CDR1 MNHEY, CDR2 SVGEGT. The CDR3 runs to 14 residues. CDR3 residues: CASSSKEREPWQYF. The DNA for the CDR3 is TGTGCCAGCAGTTCGAAGGAGCGGGAGCCCTGGCAGTATTTT.

V usage is TRBV2 and J usage is TRBJ2-5; 12 nucleotides align to TRBD2. Germline V gene sequence: CDR1 SNHLY, CDR2 FYNNEI. The CDR3 has 16 residues. V was clipped by 0 bases and J by 5 bases; unmatched bases: 4. Here the CDR3 reads CASSEALAGGPETQYF. The CDR3 region has the DNA TGTGCCAGCAGTGAAGCGCTAGCGGGAGGGCCTGAGACCCAGTACTTC. Full variable domain (rest looked up from reference TRBV2 and TRBJ2-5): EPEVTQTPSHQVTQMGQEVILRCVPISNHLYFYWYRQILGQKVEFLVSFYNNEISEKSEIFDDQFSVERPDGSNFTLKIRSTKLEDSAMYFCASSEALAGGPETQYFGPGTRLLVL.

This chain joins TRBV15 and TRBJ1-3, with unresolved D. The CDR3 spans 18 residues. Per the germline V gene, CDR1 is LNHNV and CDR2 is YYDKDF (reference sequence). Trimming removed 1 base at V and 0 bases at J, with 16 bases between. For the CDR3, the DNA is TGTGCCACCAGCAGAGTACGCCCCCGCGGCCTCTCTGGAAACACCATATATTTT. Its protein product is CATSRVRPRGLSGNTIYF.

This clone was counted many times. The gene calls are TRBV10-1 and TRBJ1-6, with TRBD1 as a possible D gene (5 bases). V was pared by 4 bases and J by 8 bases, with 9 bases between. The germline V gene encodes CDR1 WNHNN and CDR2 SYGVQD (reference sequence). This CDR3 contains 13 residues. DNA of the CDR3: TGCGCCAGCAGTGCCCGGGGGGATTCACCCCTCCACTTT. It is translated as CASSARGDSPLHF.

This clone has a single count. The V call is TRBV29-1, the J call TRBJ2-1; the match to TRBD2 covers 8 bases. V dropped 5 bases and J dropped 0; count of bases not matched to a gene: 6. The germline CDR1 and CDR2 sequences are SQVTM and ANQGSEA. The CDR3 is made up of 15 amino acids. The CDR3 sequence is CSVSPSGSSYNEQFF. The CDR3 DNA reads TGCAGCGTTTCACCAAGCGGGAGCTCCTACAATGAGCAGTTCTTC.

In regard to this clone: The sample carries other DNA sequences with the same CDR3. The chain uses TRBV9 and TRBJ1-6; D might be TRBD1 (6 bases). This CDR3 has 14 residues. Germline-derived CDR1 and CDR2 are SGDLS and YYNGEE. The V gene lost 0 bases and the J gene lost 7 bases, with 8 bases spanning the gap. CDR3 sequence (DNA): TGTGCCAGCAGCGTAGCAGGGGAAAATTCACCCCTCCACTTT. Translation gives CASSVAGENSPLHF.

The count of this clone is one. This chain joins TRBV3-1 (or the pseudogene TRBV3-2) and TRBJ1-1; 7 positions match TRBD1. The CDR3 is 13 residues long. CDR1 and CDR2 from the germline V gene are LGHDT and YNNKEL (reference sequence). V gave up 11 bases and J gave up 4 bases; unmatched junction bases: 10. CDR3 residues: CAARGGAGTEAFF. The CDR3 nucleotides are TGTGCCGCAAGAGGGGGCGCGGGCACTGAAGCTTTCTTT.

A single count supports this clone. The gene calls are TRBV6-6 and TRBJ2-7, with 7 bases fitting TRBD2. Germline-derived CDR1 and CDR2 are MNHNY and SVGAGI (reference sequence). Trimming removed 7 bases from V and 4 bases from J; junction bases left unmatched: 1. The CDR3 spans 11 residues. CDR3 residues: CASKGGYEQYF. The CDR3 DNA sequence: TGTGCCAGCAAGGGAGGGTACGAGCAGTACTTC.

The chain uses TRBV4-1 and TRBJ2-7, with a tentative D call TRBD2 (5 bases). There are 17 residues in the CDR3. V gave up 2 bases and J gave up 2 bases, with 19 bases separating them. CDR1 MGHRA and CDR2 YSYEKL come from the germline V gene. The CDR3 loop reads CASSQIPGARSAYEQYF. DNA of the CDR3: TGCGCCAGCAGCCAAATTCCCGGTGCCCGTAGCGCCTACGAGCAGTACTTC.

This rearrangement joins TRBV5-1 to TRBJ2-1; TRBD2 is a possible D gene (5 bases). Germline lookup yields CDR1 SGHRS and CDR2 YFSETQ. CDR3 length: 15 amino acids. The germline V and J ends were trimmed by 4 bases and 5 bases, with 16 bases remaining between them. In DNA form, the CDR3 reads TGCGCCAGCAGCCCCCCGGGGATCCGGCACAATGAGCAGTTCTTC. As protein: CASSPPGIRHNEQFF.

The rearrangement links TRBV30 to TRBJ2-3; 11 bases are a match to TRBD1. The germline V gene encodes CDR1 GTSNPN and CDR2 SVGIG (reference sequence). The CDR3 contains 14 residues. The trim removed 5 bases at V and 5 bases at J, leaving 6 bases unmatched. The CDR3 loop is CAWGSGQGVDTQYF. The CDR3 DNA sequence: TGTGCCTGGGGCTCGGGACAGGGGGTAGATACGCAGTATTTT.

This chain links TRBV6-2 or TRBV6-3 with TRBJ2-5; the D gene is possibly TRBD1 (6 bases). The length of the CDR3 is 15 residues. CDR1 and CDR2 (germline): MNHEY, SVGEGT. Between the trimmed V and J ends, which lost 4 bases and 4 bases, there was a span of 16 bases. CDR3 protein: CASSSDSPRRETQYF. DNA for the CDR3: TGTGCCAGCAGTTCGGACAGCCCCCGAAGAGAGACCCAGTACTTC.